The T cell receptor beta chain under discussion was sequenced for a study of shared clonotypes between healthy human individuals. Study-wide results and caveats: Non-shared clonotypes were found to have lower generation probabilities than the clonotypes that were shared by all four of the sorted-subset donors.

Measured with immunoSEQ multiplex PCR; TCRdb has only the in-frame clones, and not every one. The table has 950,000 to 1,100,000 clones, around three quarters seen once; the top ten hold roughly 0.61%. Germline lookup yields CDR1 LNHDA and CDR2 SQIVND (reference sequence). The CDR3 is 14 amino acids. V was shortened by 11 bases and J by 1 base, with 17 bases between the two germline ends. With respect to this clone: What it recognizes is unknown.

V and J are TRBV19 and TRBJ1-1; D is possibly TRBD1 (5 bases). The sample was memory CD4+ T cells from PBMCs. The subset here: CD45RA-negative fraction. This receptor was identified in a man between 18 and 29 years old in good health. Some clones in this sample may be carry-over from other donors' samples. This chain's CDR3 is CASKSGRGNTEAFF. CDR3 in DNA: TGTGCCTCCAAGTCAGGGCGAGGGAACACTGAAGCTTTCTTT.